This T cell receptor beta chain was observed in a study of regulatory T cells. V lost 0 bases and J lost 8, with 9 bases in between. Germline V gives CDR1 SGDLS, CDR2 YYNGEE. This CDR3 has 13 amino acids. Comment on this clone: Its antigen is not identified.

Study conclusions and caveats: In CD3G-deficient patients, conventional CD4+ T cells were enriched for hydrophobic CDR3 residues at positions 6 and 7.

The primer mix had 52 TRBV and 13 TRBJ primers. The protocol was immunoSEQ multiplex PCR, while the TCRdb copy is restricted to in-frame clones and leaves out a portion. The repertoire includes about 35,000 clones, about 89% of them detected once, and 2% to 3% sits in the top ten. The sample comprised conventional CD4+ T cells sorted from blood. This TCR was sampled from a person aged 18 to 35 with CD3G deficiency. V is TRBV9 and J is TRBJ2-1, with D possibly TRBD2 on 5 matching bases. For the CDR3, the DNA is TGTGCCAGCAGCGTAGCTATGGGAGATGAGCAGTTCTTC. Protein sequence: CASSVAMGDEQFF.